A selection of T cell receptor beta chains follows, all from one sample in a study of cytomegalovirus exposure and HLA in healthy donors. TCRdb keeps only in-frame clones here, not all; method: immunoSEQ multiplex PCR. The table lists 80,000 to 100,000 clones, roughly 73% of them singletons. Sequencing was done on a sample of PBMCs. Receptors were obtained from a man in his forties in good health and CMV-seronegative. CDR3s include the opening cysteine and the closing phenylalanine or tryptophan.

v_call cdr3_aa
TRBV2 CANRDRDSPLHF
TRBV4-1 CASSQEGGFSYEQYF
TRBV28 CASSFPAGSTDTQYF
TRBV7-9 CASSLGGREETQYF
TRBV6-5 CASYLGPSYEQYF
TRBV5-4 CASSWSTGGEQYF
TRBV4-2 CASSQDFSRAYNEQFF
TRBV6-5 CASSYRFRQGVDTQYF
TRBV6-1 CASSGGWAMSTQETQYF
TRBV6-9 CASISGTSAARETQYF
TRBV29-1 CSVFLAGPGELFF
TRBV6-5 CASSSFGGITDTQYF
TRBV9 CASSVAETLVEKLFF
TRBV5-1 CASSFGTGNEQYF
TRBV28 CASRSQQGSGNTIYF
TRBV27 CASSFDITGTGYNSPLHF
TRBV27 CASSWNTGELFF
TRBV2 CASSVGTGGYYEQYF
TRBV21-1 CASSKRQGNEQFF
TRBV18 CASSPGQGLNTEAFF
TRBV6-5 CASSYRGIGYGYTF
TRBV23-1 CASSQSWRDATQYF
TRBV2 CASSEAQLAGASTDTQYF
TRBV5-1 CASSLGSGTYNEQFF
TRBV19 CASSMWARSSGANVLTF
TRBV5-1 CASSLAQGAFYEQYF
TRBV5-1 CASSSRQGARGNTIYF